The T cell receptor (beta chain) under discussion was sequenced for a study of blood T cell repertoires in COVID-19. Study background: There were acute and convalescent COVID-19 samples, and they came from the United States, Italy and Spain. T cells, B-cell-depleted T cells, or PBMCs provided the cDNA or gDNA that served as material.

In the original processing: Quantification of nucleated cells was approximated via reference gene primer amplification. Profiled with immunoSEQ multiplex PCR; TCRdb holds only in-frame clones, not every one. The V and J calls and clone size are taken from that table; D and trimming were inferred from the DNA. The table records 200,000 to 250,000 clones, 88% of them present only once. Sample: peripheral blood. The clonotype was recovered from a woman aged 40 to 50 who had recovered from COVID-19.

The CDR3 reads CASGRGLASYEQYF. The CDR3 bases are TGTGCCAGCGGGCGGGGACTTGCATCCTACGAGCAGTACTTC. The chain links TRBV11-2 to TRBJ2-7, with D possibly TRBD2 on 6 matching bases. Germline V gene data show CDR1 as SGHAT and CDR2 as FQNNGV. This CDR3 contains 14 residues. V was shortened by 8 bases and J by 1 base, with 15 bases between the two germline ends.